The 12 T cell receptor beta chains given below trace back to one sample, sequenced in a study of T cells after yellow fever vaccination. TCRdb re-called the 5' RACE reads through MiXCR, storing one row per CDR3 protein. In the table there are 50,000 to 65,000 distinct CDR3 sequences, around 7% of which are singletons. Sequencing used CD8+ T cells not binding an NS4B(214-222) dextramer, sorted from PBMCs, obtained about 49 days after the first yellow fever vaccination. These receptors were taken from a man aged 18 to 30 who received the YFV17D yellow fever vaccine.

The chain uses TRBV27 and TRBJ2-5, with TRBD1 identical over 8 bases. The V gene end was trimmed by 2 bases and the J gene end by 4 bases; junction bases not matched to a gene: 6. Germline CDR1 reads MNHEY; CDR2 reads SMNVEV (reference sequence). There are 15 residues in the CDR3. The CDR3 loop is CASSLTQGVGETQYF. The CDR3 nucleotides read TGTGCCAGCAGTTTAACACAGGGGGTAGGAGAGACCCAGTACTTC.

This clonotype was observed many times. The chain is built from TRBV28 and TRBJ2-1; D is perhaps TRBD2 (5 bases). Germline V gene sequence: CDR1 MDHEN, CDR2 SYDVKM. The CDR3 totals 14 residues. V lost 3 bases to trimming and J lost 7 bases, with 13 bases between them. The CDR3 sequence: CASSFRTRTNEQFF. The DNA for the CDR3 is TGTGCCAGCAGTTTTAGAACTAGGACGAATGAGCAGTTCTTC. Using reference TRBV28 and TRBJ2-1 for the parts outside the CDR3, the full variable domain is DVKVTQSSRYLVKRTGEKVFLECVQDMDHENMFWYRQDPGLGLRLIYFSYDVKMKEKGDIPEGYSVSREKKERFSLILESASTNQTSMYLCASSFRTRTNEQFFGPGTRLTVL.

The genes are TRBV5-1 and TRBJ1-1; D not resolved. Trimming removed 1 base at V and 4 bases at J, with 20 bases between. Germline V lookup: CDR1 SGHRS, CDR2 YFSETQ. CDR3 length: 17 residues. The CDR3 here is CASSLTSPEEIATEAFF. In DNA form, the CDR3 reads TGCGCCAGCAGCTTGACGAGTCCGGAAGAGATTGCCACTGAAGCTTTCTTT.

The rearrangement joins TRBV12-3 or TRBV12-4 to TRBJ2-3; 12 bases map to TRBD2. V gave up 5 bases and J gave up 5 bases; unmatched junction bases: 8. The CDR3 runs to 16 residues. CDR3 nucleotides: TGTGCCAGCAGTACGCACTTACTAGCGGGGGGAGATACGCAGTATTTT. Its protein product is CASSTHLLAGGDTQYF.

The CDR3 bases are TGTGCCAGCGGGGAGGGCACAGATACGCAGTATTTT. It codes for CASGEGTDTQYF. This chain links TRBV7-3 with TRBJ2-3; tentatively, D is TRBD2 (6 bases). Germline V gene sequence: CDR1 SGHTA, CDR2 FQGTGA. Trimming pared 8 bases from V and 1 base from J, leaving 7 bases between. The CDR3 runs to 12 residues. Supplemented by reference TRBV7-3 and TRBJ2-3, the full variable domain reads GAGVSQTPSNKVTEKGKYVELRCDPISGHTALYWYRQSLGQGPEFLIYFQGTGAADDSGLPNDRFFAVRPEGSVSTLKIQRTERGDSAVYLCASGEGTDTQYFGPGTRLTVL.

This clonotype was detected only a few times. The chain links TRBV6-2 or TRBV6-3 to TRBJ2-5, with D tentatively TRBD2 (6 bases). The CDR3 has 15 residues. Per germline, CDR1 MNHEY and CDR2 SVGEGT. The germline V and J ends were trimmed by 4 bases and 2 bases, with 14 bases remaining between them. The DNA for the CDR3 is TGTGCCAGCAGTTTTCCCGGGACTGATCAAGAGACCCAGTACTTC. Its translation: CASSFPGTDQETQYF.

This clonotype was recorded many times. The gene calls are TRBV4-1 and TRBJ2-5, with TRBD1 matching 9 bases. Germline-derived CDR1 and CDR2 are MGHRA and YSYEKL. Trimming at V came to 5 bases and at J to 3 bases, leaving 10 bases not matched to a gene. The CDR3 loop spans 16 amino acids. The CDR3: CASSDRVTGGEETQYF. CDR3 DNA sequence: TGCGCCAGCAGCGACCGAGTGACAGGGGGAGAAGAGACCCAGTACTTC.

This clonotype was counted between two and nine times. The rearrangement links TRBV5-1 to TRBJ2-3, with 9 bases fitting TRBD2. Unmatched junction bases numbered 5, after V lost 1 base and J lost 5 bases. Germline V lookup: CDR1 SGHRS, CDR2 YFSETQ. This CDR3 is 15 amino acids long. The chain's CDR3 is CASSLSGGRVDTQYF. The CDR3 DNA reads TGCGCCAGCAGCTTGAGCGGGGGGCGCGTAGATACGCAGTATTTT.

This clonotype has ten or more counts. The chain couples TRBV20-1 to TRBJ2-1; D may correspond to TRBD1 or TRBD2 (5 bases each). The CDR3 covers 13 residues. V was trimmed by 6 bases and J by 3 bases, leaving 12 bases between them. Germline-derived CDR1 and CDR2 are DFQATT and SNEGSKA (reference sequence). The CDR3 loop is CSARGPNYNEQFF. The CDR3 DNA follows: TGCAGTGCAAGGGGACCAAACTACAATGAGCAGTTCTTC.

This clonotype was seen at least ten times. The chain joins TRBV15 to TRBJ2-3, with D perhaps TRBD1 (6 bases). CDR3 length: 17 residues. V gave up 0 bases and J gave up 1 base, with 14 bases separating them. Germline V CDR1 and CDR2: LNHNV, YYDKDF (reference sequence). CDR3 protein: CATSRDRGQLRTDTQYF. The CDR3 DNA is TGTGCCACCAGCAGAGATCGCGGACAGCTCCGCACAGATACGCAGTATTTT.

V and J are TRBV7-9 and TRBJ2-5; D remains ambiguous. Germline CDR1 is SEHNR and CDR2 is FQNEAQ (reference sequence). Between the trimmed V and J ends, which lost 2 bases and 3 bases, there was a span of 10 bases. This CDR3 has 14 amino acids. Written as DNA, the CDR3 is TGTGCCAGCAGCTTAACACAGACCGAAGAGACCCAGTACTTC. This codes for CASSLTQTEETQYF. Full variable domain (outside the CDR3, taken from reference TRBV7-9 and TRBJ2-5): DTGVSQNPRHKITKRGQNVTFRCDPISEHNRLYWYRQTLGQGPEFLTYFQNEAQLEKSRLLSDRFSAERPKGSFSTLEIQRTEQGDSAMYLCASSLTQTEETQYFGPGTRLLVL.

This chain uses TRBV7-9 with TRBJ2-2; perhaps TRBD1 as D (5 bases). Germline CDR1 is SEHNR and CDR2 is FQNEAQ (reference sequence). Trimming cost V 5 bases and J 5 bases, with 15 bases left between them. This CDR3 is built from 15 residues. This CDR3 is CASSPEGAWTGELFF. Here the CDR3 DNA reads TGTGCCAGCAGCCCGGAAGGGGCATGGACCGGGGAGCTGTTTTTT.